There are a few counts of the clone carrying this TCR beta chain. A read error may account for a junction end that differs from germline. Per germline, CDR1 KGHSH and CDR2 LQKENI. The CDR3 consists of 14 residues. The source of the sample is a study of T-cell reconstitution after alpha-beta-depleted transplantation in children. This sample's TCRbeta library carried unique molecular identifier barcodes. TCRdb re-derived calls from the PCR reads in MiXCR, one entry per CDR3 protein. Of about 420,000 distinct CDR3 sequences in the sample, roughly a tenth are singletons; the top ten hold roughly 5.1%. The starting material was PBMCs from the stem cell graft donor, obtained from the stem cell graft. This TCR derives from a human donor who donated a stem cell graft to a child with acute myeloid leukemia. The rearrangement links TRBV18 to TRBJ2-1, with TRBD1 matching over 8 bases. CDR3 protein: CASSPPDRVNEQFF. The CDR3 nucleotides read TGTGCCAGCTCCCCACCGGACAGGGTCAATGAGCAGTTCTTC. Full variable domain (remainder filled in from reference TRBV18 and TRBJ2-1): NAGVMQNPRHLVRRRGQEARLRCSPMKGHSHVYWYRQLPEEGLKFMVYLQKENIIDESGMPKERFSAEFPKEGPSILRIQQVVRGDSAAYFCASSPPDRVNEQFFGPGTRLTVL.